These T cell receptor beta chains were read from a single sample in a study of beta chain features in type 1 diabetes. Here immunoSEQ multiplex PCR was the method, and the copy in TCRdb shows in-frame clones only, minus some. The data hold roughly 160,000 clones, with approximately 8% observed a single time. The material sequenced was central memory CD4+ T cells from blood. These receptors were taken from a man aged 18 to 30 with type 1 diabetes. Each CDR3 is given with its conserved first and last residue. Each record gives: J gene, D gene, clone size, V gene, CDR3 protein, CDR3 DNA. The D gene is left open where the match is weak. Clone size is given for some rows only: seen once, a few or many times, or a class if the clone is expanded.

TRBJ2-5,NA,many,TRBV11-2,CASSFRQGGGETQYF,TGTGCCAGCAGCTTCCGACAGGGTGGAGGGGAGACCCAGTACTTC
TRBJ2-7,NA,NA,TRBV5-1,CASSLGPQGSYEQYF,TGCGCCAGCAGCTTGGGACCCCAGGGATCCTACGAGCAGTACTTC
TRBJ2-3,TRBD1,many,TRBV4-3,CASSQDLTGGFSTDTQYF,TGCGCCAGCAGCCAAGATCTTACAGGGGGCTTTAGCACAGATACGCAGTATTTT
TRBJ2-5,NA,few,TRBV4-1,CASSQVGGGYQETQYF,TGCGCCAGCAGCCAAGTCGGTGGCGGTTACCAAGAGACCCAGTACTTC
TRBJ2-6,NA,NA,TRBV9,CASSVGGHRANVLTF,TGTGCCAGCAGCGTAGGGGGCCATCGGGCCAACGTCCTGACTTTC
TRBJ2-7,TRBD2,few,TRBV5-4,CASSDGGRTYEQYF,TGTGCCAGCAGCGACGGCGGGAGGACCTACGAGCAGTACTTC
TRBJ2-6,TRBD1,few,TRBV5-1,CASSGQGSSGANVLTF,TGCGCCAGTAGTGGACAGGGGAGCTCTGGGGCCAACGTCCTGACTTTC
TRBJ2-3,NA,few,TRBV19,CASSRSGPTDTQYF,TGTGCCAGTAGTAGGAGCGGCCCCACAGATACGCAGTATTTT
TRBJ2-3,NA,NA,TRBV7-9,CASSLAGAAAPGYTQYF,TGTGCCAGCAGCTTAGCGGGGGCAGCGGCCCCGGGGTATACGCAGTATTTT
TRBJ2-3,TRBD1,few,TRBV2,CASSGIGQATDTQYF,TGTGCCAGCAGTGGCATCGGACAGGCCACAGATACGCAGTATTTT
TRBJ1-1,NA,NA,TRBV5-4,CASSLNRGGGNTEAFF,TGTGCCAGCAGCTTGAATCGGGGGGGCGGGAACACTGAAGCTTTCTTT
TRBJ2-3,TRBD1,NA,TRBV5-4,CASSGDRGTDTQYF,TGTGCCAGCAGCGGGGACAGGGGCACAGATACGCAGTATTTT
TRBJ1-6,NA,NA,TRBV7-9,CASSSPQGPNSPLHF,TGTGCCAGCAGCTCCCCCCAGGGGCCTAATTCACCCCTCCACTTT
TRBJ2-3,NA,few,TRBV5-4,CASSFDIAASTDTQYF,TGTGCCAGCAGCTTTGATATAGCGGCTAGCACAGATACGCAGTATTTT
TRBJ2-5,NA,many,TRBV14,CASSQDLAPETQYF,TGTGCCAGCAGCCAAGATTTGGCCCCTGAGACCCAGTACTTC
TRBJ1-1,NA,NA,TRBV11-2,CASSLAGDGTEAFF,TGTGCCAGCAGCTTAGCAGGGGATGGCACTGAAGCTTTCTTT
TRBJ2-2,NA,NA,TRBV5-6,CASSWLPTTGELFF,TGTGCCAGCAGCTGGCTCCCCACCACCGGGGAGCTGTTTTTT
TRBJ2-1,TRBD1,NA,TRBV28,CASSTDRGRGSYNEQFF,TGTGCCAGCAGTACCGACAGGGGCCGGGGCTCCTACAATGAGCAGTTCTTC
TRBJ2-5,TRBD2,NA,TRBV7-2,CASSSGGAGETQYF,TGTGCCAGCAGCTCCGGGGGGGCCGGAGAGACCCAGTACTTC
TRBJ2-7,NA,few,TRBV20-1,CSALRRGQYF,TGCAGTGCCCTACGTCGGGGGCAGTACTTC
TRBJ2-3,NA,NA,TRBV5-1,CASRQGSGTDTQYF,TGCGCCAGCAGGCAGGGGTCCGGGACAGATACGCAGTATTTT
TRBJ2-3,TRBD1,NA,TRBV29-1,CSGSGQGTDTQYF,TGCAGCGGATCGGGACAGGGAACAGATACGCAGTATTTT